The 23 T cell receptor beta chains below all came from one sample that was sequenced in a study of blood T cell repertoires in COVID-19. Repertoires were generated with immunoSEQ multiplex PCR, while TCRdb's copy carries only in-frame clones and drops some. The sample has around 300,000 clones; roughly nine tenths are singletons. The sequenced sample consisted of peripheral blood. These TCRs come from a woman aged 25 to 39 with COVID-19, enrolled during active disease.

This chain uses TRBV14 with TRBJ1-2; TRBD1 is a possible D gene (6 bases). Per germline, CDR1 SGHDN and CDR2 FVKESK. There are 15 residues in the CDR3. V lost 3 bases, J lost 8 bases, and 19 bases lay in between. CDR3 residues: CASSQTTGRIVGYTF. CDR3 coding DNA: TGTGCCAGCAGCCAGACTACAGGGCGCATCGTAGGCTACACCTTC.

In its sample, this clone was seen once. The sample holds other DNA sequences that translate to the same CDR3. The chain recombines TRBV7-9 with TRBJ1-4; weak D call: TRBD1 (5 bases). V gave up 5 bases and J gave up 4 bases, with 8 bases separating them. This CDR3 has 13 residues. Looked up from germline, CDR1 is SEHNR and CDR2 is FQNEAQ (reference sequence). The CDR3 bases are TGTGCCAGCAGCCTGGGACTTAATGAAAAACTGTTTTTT. It specifies CASSLGLNEKLFF.

The V gene is TRBV7-3, the J gene TRBJ2-7; 7 bases are shared with TRBD2. The CDR3 is made up of 14 amino acids. Germline CDR1 is SGHTA and CDR2 is FQGTGA. V lost 5 bases, J lost 0 bases, and 4 bases stayed unmatched. The CDR3 loop is CASSPGRGSYEQYF. The DNA for the CDR3 is TGTGCCAGCAGCCCAGGGAGGGGCTCCTACGAGCAGTACTTC.

The sample holds one count of this clone. This rearrangement joins TRBV7-9 to TRBJ2-1; 10 nucleotides line up with TRBD2. V trimming: 8 bases; J trimming: 8 bases; junction bases outside the gene matches: 12. Germline CDR1 reads SEHNR; CDR2 reads FQNEAQ (reference sequence). The CDR3 totals 15 residues. CDR3 sequence: CASWSTSGIPHEQFF. The CDR3 coding sequence is TGTGCCAGCTGGTCCACTAGCGGGATTCCACATGAGCAGTTCTTC.

This chain connects TRBV3-1 (or the pseudogene TRBV3-2) to TRBJ1-5, with D tentatively TRBD1 (6 bases). Trimming took 1 base from V and 6 from J, leaving 16 bases between them. In germline, CDR1 is LGHDT, CDR2 YNNKEL (reference sequence). The CDR3 length is 16 residues. The CDR3 region has the DNA TGTGCCAGCAGCCAAGGTGGCGGGGGCGCAGCTCAGCCCCAGCATTTT. The encoded protein is CASSQGGGGAAQPQHF.

The gene calls are TRBV5-1 and TRBJ2-1, with 9 bases fitting TRBD1. CDR3 length: 14 residues. Germline V CDR1 and CDR2: SGHRS, YFSETQ. V trimming: 4 bases; J trimming: 4 bases; junction bases outside the gene matches: 3. In nucleotides, the CDR3 is TGCGCCAGCAGCAGGACAGGGGAGTACAATGAGCAGTTCTTC. It translates to CASSRTGEYNEQFF. The whole variable domain, filled in from reference TRBV5-1 and TRBJ2-1, reads KAGVTQTPRYLIKTRGQQVTLSCSPISGHRSVSWYQQTPGQGLQFLFEYFSETQRNKGNFPGRFSGRQFSNSRSEMNVSTLELGDSALYLCASSRTGEYNEQFFGPGTRLTVL.

This clone was found many times. The same CDR3 can be traced to other DNA sequences in this sample. The genes are TRBV5-1 and TRBJ2-2; tentative D call: TRBD1 (7 bases). The germline V gene encodes CDR1 SGHRS and CDR2 YFSETQ. The germline V and J ends were trimmed by 5 bases and 6 bases, with 14 bases remaining between them. The CDR3 runs 14 residues. The CDR3 bases are TGCGCCAGCAGTTTAGCCAGGGGGGCCGGGGAGCTGTTTTTT. Its translation is CASSLARGAGELFF.

V is TRBV5-4 and J is TRBJ2-1, with a possible D match to TRBD1 (6 bases). From germline, CDR1 is SGHNT and CDR2 YYREEE (reference sequence). Deletions cut 4 bases from V and 1 base from J, with 15 bases between. The CDR3 is 16 amino acids. CDR3 in DNA: TGTGCCAGCAGCCTCAAGACAGGCGCATCCTACAATGAGCAGTTCTTC. Its translation is CASSLKTGASYNEQFF.

V gene TRBV28 combines with J gene TRBJ2-1; possible D gene TRBD2, 5 bases. Looked up from germline, CDR1 is MDHEN and CDR2 is SYDVKM. This CDR3 is 13 amino acids long. Trimming took off 8 bases at V and 4 bases at J, with 12 bases between the two ends. CDR3 DNA sequence: TGTGCCAGCGGACGGAGGCCGTACAATGAGCAGTTCTTC. This encodes CASGRRPYNEQFF.

V is TRBV27 and J is TRBJ2-1; the D gene is possibly TRBD1 (5 bases). Trimming cost V 4 bases and J 5 bases, with 9 bases left between them. Germline V gene sequence: CDR1 MNHEY, CDR2 SMNVEV (reference sequence). The CDR3 is 13 amino acids. The CDR3 is CASSSNRNNEQFF. In DNA form, the CDR3 reads TGTGCCAGCAGTTCGAACAGGAACAATGAGCAGTTCTTC.

This clone was counted between two and nine times. This chain uses TRBV7-2 with TRBJ1-1, with D perhaps TRBD1 (5 bases). Germline V CDR1 and CDR2: SGHTA, FQGNSA. Trimming took off 3 bases at V and 8 bases at J, with 10 bases between the two ends. This CDR3 comprises 12 residues. This CDR3 is CASSFQGLEAFF. The CDR3, as DNA: TGTGCCAGCAGCTTCCAGGGCTTAGAAGCTTTCTTT.

The V call is TRBV6-1, the J call TRBJ1-5, with TRBD1 identical over 7 bases. From germline, CDR1 is MNHNS and CDR2 SASEGT. Unmatched junction bases numbered 20, after V lost 2 bases and J lost 10 bases. The CDR3 is 18 residues long. CDR3 coding DNA: TGTGCCAGCAGTGAATTAAGGGGTGACAGGGAAAGATCTGGACCCCAGCATTTT. It codes for CASSELRGDRERSGPQHF.

The chain recombines TRBV5-1 with TRBJ2-5; 10 bases line up with TRBD2. The V gene's germline CDR1 is SGHRS and CDR2 YFSETQ. After removal of 4 bases from V and 5 bases from J, the junction contained 5 bases not matched to a gene. CDR3 length: 14 amino acids. This chain's CDR3 is CASSAMTSGETQYF. DNA of the CDR3: TGCGCCAGCAGCGCGATGACTAGCGGGGAGACCCAGTACTTC.

This clone was picked up a small number of times. This chain connects TRBV19 to TRBJ2-5; weak D call: TRBD2 (6 bases). The V and J ends lost 1 base and 2 bases respectively, with 11 bases between them. Germline CDR1 reads LNHDA; CDR2 reads SQIVND (reference sequence). The CDR3 totals 15 residues. The CDR3 DNA reads TGTGCCAGTAGTATAGGCGGGACGGATCAAGAGACCCAGTACTTC. It specifies CASSIGGTDQETQYF.

The chain recombines TRBV3-1 (or the pseudogene TRBV3-2) with TRBJ2-3; weak D call: TRBD1 (6 bases). CDR1 and CDR2 (germline): LGHDT, YNNKEL (reference sequence). Between the trimmed V and J ends, which lost 1 base and 0 bases, there was a span of 17 bases. The CDR3 runs to 18 residues. The CDR3 DNA is TGTGCCAGCAGCCAAGGGGGGCTAGCCCCAACTAGCACAGATACGCAGTATTTT. Translation gives CASSQGGLAPTSTDTQYF.

This chain links TRBV12-3 or TRBV12-4 with TRBJ1-5; weak D call: TRBD1 (5 bases). This CDR3 comprises 13 residues. The ends were cut back, 6 bases at V and 5 bases at J, with 11 bases in the middle. DNA for the CDR3: TGTGCCAGCAGCGTCACAGGTCATCAGCCCCAGCATTTT. Amino acids: CASSVTGHQPQHF.

J is TRBJ2-7 and V is TRBV29-1; D is undetermined. Per the germline V gene, CDR1 is SQVTM and CDR2 is ANQGSEA. V shed 4 bases and J shed 2 bases, with 15 bases lying between them. This CDR3 is built from 14 residues. In DNA, the CDR3 is TGCAGCGTTGTATTCCTTGCGTCTACCTACGAGCAGTACTTC. Its protein product is CSVVFLASTYEQYF.

The rearrangement joins TRBV27 to TRBJ2-7; TRBD2 might be the D (7 bases). The CDR3 sequence is 16 residues long. Trimming took 5 bases from V and 4 from J, leaving 21 bases between them. Germline assignment: CDR1 MNHEY and CDR2 SMNVEV (reference sequence). In nucleotides, the CDR3 is TGTGCCAGCAGTACTTTCAGGGGAGGGGGAGTATACGAGCAGTACTTC. As protein: CASSTFRGGGVYEQYF.

CDR3: CASSLKLAGVNEQFF. The CDR3 coding sequence is TGTGCCAGCAGTTTAAAACTAGCGGGAGTAAATGAGCAGTTCTTC. The V gene is TRBV27, the J gene TRBJ2-1; 11 bases fit TRBD2. Germline-derived CDR1 and CDR2 are MNHEY and SMNVEV (reference sequence). V trimming: 2 bases; J trimming: 7 bases; junction bases outside the gene matches: 4. The CDR3 contains 15 residues.

The chain uses TRBV9 and TRBJ2-1, with 9 bases identical to TRBD2. V lost 0 bases, J lost 0 bases, and 1 base stayed unmatched. This CDR3 contains 16 residues. The germline V gene has CDR1 SGDLS and CDR2 YYNGEE. The CDR3: CASSVGSGSSYNEQFF. The CDR3 DNA is TGTGCCAGCAGCGTAGGTAGCGGGAGCTCCTACAATGAGCAGTTCTTC.

The gene calls are TRBV6-5 and TRBJ2-7, with 10 bases lining up with TRBD2. Germline loops: CDR1 MNHEY, CDR2 SVGAGI. V trimming: 6 bases; J trimming: 2 bases; junction bases outside the gene matches: 4. There are 14 residues in the CDR3. The chain's CDR3 is CASRWTSGPYEQYF. CDR3 nucleotides: TGTGCCAGCAGATGGACTAGCGGCCCCTACGAGCAGTACTTC.

The gene calls are TRBV5-1 and TRBJ2-7, with TRBD2 matching over 7 bases. Germline lookup yields CDR1 SGHRS and CDR2 YFSETQ. This CDR3 comprises 15 residues. V lost 3 bases and J lost 2; bases outside the gene matches: 8. The CDR3 sequence is CASSSDGTKTYEQYF. In nucleotides, the CDR3 is TGCGCCAGCAGCTCGGACGGGACTAAGACCTACGAGCAGTACTTC.

The V and J genes are TRBV7-6 and TRBJ2-2, with 10 bases that match TRBD1. This CDR3 comprises 18 residues. The V gene's germline CDR1 is SGHVS and CDR2 FNYEAQ. V gave up 2 bases and J gave up 3 bases; unmatched junction bases: 9. The CDR3 is CASSLPGQGFADTGELFF. The CDR3 nucleotides read TGTGCCAGCAGCTTACCGGGACAGGGGTTTGCGGACACCGGGGAGCTGTTTTTT.